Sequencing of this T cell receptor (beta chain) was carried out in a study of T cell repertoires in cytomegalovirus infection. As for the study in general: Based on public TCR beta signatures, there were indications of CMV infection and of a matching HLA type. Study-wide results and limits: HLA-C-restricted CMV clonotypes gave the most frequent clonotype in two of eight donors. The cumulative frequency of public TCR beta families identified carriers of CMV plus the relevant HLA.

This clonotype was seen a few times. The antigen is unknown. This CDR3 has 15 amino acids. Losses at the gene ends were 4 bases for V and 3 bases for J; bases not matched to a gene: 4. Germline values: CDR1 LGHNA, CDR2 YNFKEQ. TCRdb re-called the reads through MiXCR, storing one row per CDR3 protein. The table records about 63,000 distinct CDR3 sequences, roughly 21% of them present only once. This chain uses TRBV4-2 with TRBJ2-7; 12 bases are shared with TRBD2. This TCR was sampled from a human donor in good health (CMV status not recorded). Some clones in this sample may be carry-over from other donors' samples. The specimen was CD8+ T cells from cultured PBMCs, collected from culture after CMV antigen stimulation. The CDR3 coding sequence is TGTGCCAGCAGCCCTAGCGGGGGGGCCGGCTACGAGCAGTACTTC. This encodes CASSPSGGAGYEQYF.